This T cell receptor (beta chain) is drawn from a study of follicular helper T cells after annual influenza vaccination. Study summary: Days 0, 7 and 28 post-vaccination were the blood draw times. For some subjects, blood spans the 2013-2014, 2014-2015 and 2015-2016 annual vaccinations.

Documented time point: 2015-2016 season, pre-vaccination. Notes on the study in general: Each annual vaccination recalled recurring oligoclonal ICOS+CD38+ cTfh clonotypes.

Between the trimmed V and J ends, which lost 7 bases and 3 bases, there was a span of 7 bases. CDR3 size: 11 residues. Germline V gene lookup returns CDR1 MDHEN and CDR2 SYDVKM. Concerning this clone: Its antigen is not known.

Sequencing of TCRB used Survey level resolution. TCRdb's copy holds only in-frame clones and misses some; the assay was immunoSEQ multiplex PCR. The data hold 3,500 to 5,500 clones, with roughly four fifths observed a single time. Sequenced material: CXCR5+ CD38- circulating T follicular helper cells from blood, taken on the day of influenza vaccination. Indicated subset: circulating Tfh, non-naive CD4+CXCR5+PD-1+ (ICOS+CD38+ or ICOS-CD38-). The gene calls are TRBV28 and TRBJ2-7; D remains ambiguous. The TCR comes from an adult who received the influenza vaccine. The CDR3 protein is CASTSLYEQYF. CDR3 in DNA: TGTGCCAGCACCTCCCTCTACGAGCAGTACTTC. Drawing the rest from reference TRBV28 and TRBJ2-7, the complete variable domain is DVKVTQSSRYLVKRTGEKVFLECVQDMDHENMFWYRQDPGLGLRLIYFSYDVKMKEKGDIPEGYSVSREKKERFSLILESASTNQTSMYLCASTSLYEQYFGPGTRLTVT.